Following are 28 T cell receptor beta chains from one sample sequenced in a study of blood T cell repertoires in COVID-19. Assay: immunoSEQ multiplex PCR; the TCRdb copy retains only in-frame clones and omits some. There are some 100,000 clones in the sample; around 88% occur only once, and approximately 2% lies in the top ten. Input material: peripheral blood. The receptors were sampled from a man aged 45-65 years with COVID-19, enrolled during active disease.

J is TRBJ2-3 and V is TRBV19, with 8 bases identical to TRBD1. Per the germline V gene, CDR1 is LNHDA and CDR2 is SQIVND (reference sequence). J gave up 11 bases and V 6 bases, and 10 bases lay outside the gene matches. This CDR3 region has 13 residues. CDR3 region: CASRAPTGGRQYF. The CDR3 DNA reads TGTGCCAGTAGGGCTCCTACAGGGGGGCGGCAGTATTTT.

The chain links TRBV4-1 to TRBJ1-5; D gene unclear. The CDR3 has 17 amino acids. V gave up 1 base and J gave up 4 bases, with 17 bases separating them. Germline V gene lookup returns CDR1 MGHRA and CDR2 YSYEKL. The DNA for the CDR3 is TGCGCCAGCAGCCAAGGTCTCGGACTTACGTTTAATCAGCCCCAGCATTTT. As protein: CASSQGLGLTFNQPQHF.

V and J are TRBV2 and TRBJ2-3; the match to TRBD1 covers 9 bases. CDR1 and CDR2 (germline): SNHLY, FYNNEI. The CDR3 sequence is 14 residues long. J gave up 1 base and V 10 bases, and 6 bases lay outside the gene matches. CDR3 nucleotides: TGTGCCACGGTCCGGGACAGGGGCACAGATACGCAGTATTTT. Translating it yields CATVRDRGTDTQYF.

The chain has TRBV19 and TRBJ1-1; the match to TRBD1 covers 8 bases. Germline V gene data show CDR1 as LNHDA and CDR2 as SQIVND (reference sequence). The V gene end was trimmed by 7 bases and the J gene end by 4 bases; junction bases not matched to a gene: 11. This CDR3 has 15 residues. The CDR3 loop is CASTRTGIGSTEAFF. The CDR3 bases are TGTGCCAGTACCAGGACAGGGATCGGGAGCACTGAAGCTTTCTTT.

This chain links TRBV25-1 with TRBJ1-4; no clear D gene. The CDR3 is 14 residues long. Germline CDR1 MGHDK, CDR2 SYGVNS. V was pared by 6 bases and J by 3 bases, with 11 bases between. CDR3 loop: CASRDDMSNEKLFF. The CDR3 DNA sequence: TGTGCCAGCAGGGATGACATGTCTAATGAAAAACTGTTTTTT.

The chain employs TRBV6-6 and TRBJ1-1; 9 bases are shared with TRBD1. The CDR3 spans 13 residues. J lost 4 bases, V lost 7 bases, and 4 bases had no gene match. The V gene's germline CDR1 is MNHNY and CDR2 SVGAGI (reference sequence). CDR3 in DNA: TGTGCCAGCACCCGGACAGGGGTCACTGAAGCTTTCTTT. Residues: CASTRTGVTEAFF.

The rearrangement joins TRBV2 to TRBJ2-7, with D perhaps matching TRBD1 (6 bases). The V end lost 7 bases, the J end lost 7 bases, and 14 bases lay between the germline ends. This CDR3 spans 12 amino acids. In germline, CDR1 is SNHLY, CDR2 FYNNEI. This chain's CDR3 is CASNPGTREQYF. The CDR3 DNA follows: TGTGCCAGCAACCCCGGGACAAGGGAGCAGTACTTC.

The chain's CDR3 is CAISDDRGGEQYF. In DNA form, the CDR3 reads TGTGCCATCAGCGATGACAGGGGCGGCGAGCAGTACTTC. V gene TRBV10-3 combines with J gene TRBJ2-7; TRBD1 matches 8 bases. V dropped 6 bases and J dropped 6; count of bases not matched to a gene: 7. This CDR3 has 13 amino acids. Germline-derived CDR1 and CDR2 are ENHRY and SYGVKD.

The chain is built from TRBV6-5 and TRBJ2-2; D might be TRBD1 (7 bases). V was cut by 7 bases and J by 0 bases, with 12 bases left in between. Germline V CDR1 and CDR2: MNHEY, SVGAGI. The CDR3 is 15 residues long. DNA of the CDR3: TGTGCCAGCAAAGGGGGCGGGGCGAACACCGGGGAGCTGTTTTTT. Translated, it gives CASKGGGANTGELFF.

The chain recombines TRBV20-1 with TRBJ1-2; no reliable D call. The CDR3 consists of 14 residues. Germline CDR1 reads DFQATT; CDR2 reads SNEGSKA (reference sequence). With 3 bases removed from V and 5 bases from J, the gap between germline ends came to 16 bases. CDR3 coding DNA: TGCAGTGCTAGTCTACGGGCGGGCTTATATGGCTACACCTTC. Translated: CSASLRAGLYGYTF.

This clone occurred once. The chain has TRBV28 and TRBJ2-3; 8 nucleotides match TRBD2. This CDR3 comprises 15 residues. The J segment lost 1 base and the V segment lost 3 bases, leaving 3 bases of the junction unmatched. Looked up from germline, CDR1 is MDHEN and CDR2 is SYDVKM. CDR3 loop: CASSFWRGGTDTQYF. CDR3 DNA sequence: TGTGCCAGCAGTTTTTGGCGGGGGGGCACAGATACGCAGTATTTT.

The rearrangement uses TRBV28 and TRBJ2-3; TRBD2 matches 10 bases. From germline, CDR1 is MDHEN and CDR2 SYDVKM. The CDR3 runs 15 residues. V gave up 4 bases and J gave up 5 bases; unmatched junction bases: 6. Here the CDR3 reads CASSSPGTSVDTQYF. In DNA form, the CDR3 reads TGTGCCAGCAGTTCTCCCGGGACTAGCGTAGATACGCAGTATTTT.

The CDR3 reads CASRRGGTDTQYF. Here the CDR3 DNA reads TGTGCCAGCCGGCGGGGGGGCACAGATACGCAGTATTTT. The genes are TRBV7-2 and TRBJ2-3; TRBD2 matches at 8 bases. Trimming took 8 bases from V and 1 from J; bases not matched to a gene: 2. The CDR3 length is 13 residues. The V gene's germline CDR1 is SGHTA and CDR2 FQGNSA.

This sequence joins TRBV7-8 and TRBJ2-7; 7 bases match TRBD2. The germline V gene encodes CDR1 SGHVS and CDR2 FQNEAQ. The CDR3 is 15 amino acids. V gave up 2 bases and J gave up 7 bases; unmatched junction bases: 11. The CDR3 DNA is TGTGCCAGCAGCTTAATCGTTACGACGGGGGGAGAGCAGTACTTC. Amino acids: CASSLIVTTGGEQYF.

J is TRBJ2-1 and V is TRBV3-1 (or the pseudogene TRBV3-2), with 8 bases lining up with TRBD2. Germline CDR1 is LGHDT and CDR2 is YNNKEL (reference sequence). This CDR3 has 15 amino acids. With V trimmed by 4 bases and J by 3 bases, 5 bases remained unmatched. The CDR3 spells CASSLDGTSYNEQFF. The CDR3 nucleotides are TGTGCCAGCAGCCTTGACGGGACTAGCTACAATGAGCAGTTCTTC.

This sequence joins TRBV2 and TRBJ1-5, with D unclear. Germline V gene data show CDR1 as SNHLY and CDR2 as FYNNEI. V was clipped by 7 bases and J by 0 bases, with 7 bases between them. This CDR3 has 13 amino acids. For the CDR3, the DNA is TGTGCCAGCACTTACTATAGCAATCAGCCCCAGCATTTT. It yields the protein CASTYYSNQPQHF. The full variable domain, in which reference TRBV2 and TRBJ1-5 provide the parts outside the CDR3, is EPEVTQTPSHQVTQMGQEVILRCVPISNHLYFYWYRQILGQKVEFLVSFYNNEISEKSEIFDDQFSVERPDGSNFTLKIRSTKLEDSAMYFCASTYYSNQPQHFGDGTRLSIL.

This chain's CDR3 is CASSQVGTGHRPEAFF. The CDR3 DNA follows: TGTGCCAGTAGCCAGGTAGGGACAGGTCACCGGCCTGAAGCTTTCTTT. The genes are TRBV19 and TRBJ1-1, with 8 bases aligning to TRBD1. In germline, CDR1 is LNHDA, CDR2 SQIVND (reference sequence). The CDR3 is made up of 16 amino acids. V trimming: 6 bases; J trimming: 6 bases; junction bases outside the gene matches: 15.

This rearrangement joins TRBV7-3 to TRBJ2-1; D gene ambiguous. This CDR3 spans 16 amino acids. V lost 1 base and J lost 1, with 11 bases in between. Looked up from germline, CDR1 is SGHTA and CDR2 is FQGTGA. This chain's CDR3 is CASSLNLTLSYNEQFF. For the CDR3, the DNA is TGTGCCAGCAGCTTAAACCTAACTTTATCCTACAATGAGCAGTTCTTC.

This clone came up once. The genes are TRBV6-5 and TRBJ1-6; the D gene is possibly TRBD1 (6 bases). Germline values: CDR1 MNHEY, CDR2 SVGAGI. The V and J ends lost 2 bases and 10 bases respectively, with 12 bases between them. The CDR3 extends over 14 amino acids. Here the CDR3 DNA reads TGTGCCAGCAGTTACGGCGGGGGCAGGTCACCCCTCCACTTT. The encoded protein is CASSYGGGRSPLHF.

The rearrangement joins TRBV2 to TRBJ1-4; D is possibly TRBD1 (6 bases). The CDR3 loop spans 11 amino acids. The V end lost 5 bases, the J end lost 11 bases, and 9 bases lay between the germline ends. Germline V lookup: CDR1 SNHLY, CDR2 FYNNEI. CDR3 residues: CASSPTGKLFF. The CDR3 DNA reads as TGTGCCAGCAGTCCAACAGGGAAACTGTTTTTT.

The chain carries TRBV7-2 and TRBJ2-7; D may be TRBD1 (6 bases). This CDR3 region has 15 residues. The ends were cut back, 8 bases at V and 3 bases at J, with 20 bases in the middle. Germline CDR1 and CDR2: SGHTA and FQGNSA. The DNA of the CDR3 is TGTGCCAGCGGTAGAGGGGGACACCTCAGCTACGAGCAGTACTTC. Encoded protein: CASGRGGHLSYEQYF.

CDR3 bases: TGCAGCGTTTCCGGGACAGGGGTTGGTCAGCCCCAGCATTTT. Translated: CSVSGTGVGQPQHF. The V gene is TRBV29-1, the J gene TRBJ1-5; 10 bases align to TRBD1. This CDR3 comprises 14 residues. V shed 5 bases, J shed 6 bases, and the junction held 7 bases outside the gene matches. CDR1 and CDR2 from the germline V gene are SQVTM and ANQGSEA.

V usage is TRBV19 and J usage is TRBJ2-3; D possibly corresponds to TRBD2 (5 bases). Germline-derived CDR1 and CDR2 are LNHDA and SQIVND (reference sequence). Trimming stripped 5 bases from V and 2 bases from J, with 17 bases between. The CDR3 has 16 amino acids. The CDR3 nucleotides read TGTGCCAGTAGTCCCCGATGGGGAGTGCCCACAGATACGCAGTATTTT. Protein: CASSPRWGVPTDTQYF.

This chain uses TRBV6-5 with TRBJ1-2; 7 bases are shared with TRBD1. The CDR3 totals 12 residues. Germline CDR1 is MNHEY and CDR2 is SVGAGI. V lost 7 bases to trimming and J lost 4 bases; unmatched junction nucleotides: 3. Here the CDR3 reads CASKGAGYGYTF. In DNA, the CDR3 is TGTGCCAGCAAGGGGGCTGGCTATGGCTACACCTTC.

This chain uses TRBV20-1 with TRBJ1-1; a possible D gene is TRBD1 (6 bases). The V end was cut by 3 bases, the J end by 10 bases, with 12 bases between. This CDR3 spans 11 amino acids. Looked up from germline, CDR1 is DFQATT and CDR2 is SNEGSKA (reference sequence). The CDR3 region is CSARLGGGAFF. DNA of the CDR3: TGCAGTGCTAGGTTGGGAGGGGGAGCTTTCTTT.

The chain employs TRBV9 and TRBJ2-3; D ambiguous. The germline V gene has CDR1 SGDLS and CDR2 YYNGEE. The length of the CDR3 is 15 residues. V lost 0 bases and J lost 0, with 8 bases in between. The CDR3 DNA reads as TGTGCCAGCAGCGTAGTTGAAACTAGCACAGATACGCAGTATTTT. Translating it yields CASSVVETSTDTQYF.

The chain couples TRBV7-2 to TRBJ2-7, with a tentative D call TRBD1 (6 bases). CDR1 and CDR2 from the germline V gene are SGHTA and FQGNSA. V lost 5 bases and J 4 bases, leaving 9 bases between the germline ends. The CDR3 totals 12 residues. For the CDR3, the DNA is TGTGCCAGCAGCATGGACAGTTACGAGCAGTACTTC. Translated: CASSMDSYEQYF. The whole variable domain, filled in from reference TRBV7-2 and TRBJ2-7, reads GAGVSQSPSNKVTEKGKDVELRCDPISGHTALYWYRQSLGQGLEFLIYFQGNSAPDKSGLPSDRFSAERTGGSVSTLTIQRTQQEDSAVYLCASSMDSYEQYFGPGTRLTVT.

The count of this clone is one. The chain combines TRBV5-1 with TRBJ2-7; D is possibly TRBD1 (5 bases). The V end was cut by 0 bases, the J end by 0 bases, with 7 bases between. This CDR3 region has 14 residues. Germline values: CDR1 SGHRS, CDR2 YFSETQ. CDR3 amino acids: CASSLGGASYEQYF. CDR3 nucleotide sequence: TGCGCCAGCAGCTTGGGTGGGGCCTCCTACGAGCAGTACTTC.